Below are 19 T cell receptor beta chains sequenced from a single sample in a study of blood T cell repertoires in COVID-19. The data were produced by immunoSEQ multiplex PCR, yet TCRdb's version contains in-frame clones alone and is incomplete. The sample lists hundreds of thousands of clones, almost 90% occurring once. Sequencing input: PBMCs or T cells enriched from blood (not recorded which). These receptors were collected from a woman aged 18-29 years with acute COVID-19.

The CDR3 coding sequence is TGCGCCAGCAGCCAAAAAGGCGACAGGTTCTACGAGCAGTACTTC. Its protein is CASSQKGDRFYEQYF. This chain connects TRBV4-1 to TRBJ2-7; a weak D match, TRBD1 (6 bases). Germline V gene data show CDR1 as MGHRA and CDR2 as YSYEKL. The CDR3 runs to 15 residues. The ends were cut back, 2 bases at V and 3 bases at J, with 14 bases in the middle.

This sequence joins TRBV4-3 and TRBJ1-2, with D perhaps matching TRBD1 (5 bases). V dropped 0 bases and J dropped 4 bases, with 15 bases sitting between them. This CDR3 has 16 residues. CDR1 LGHNA and CDR2 YSLEER come from the germline V gene. CDR3 protein: CASSQDIGAGSYGYTF. The CDR3 region has the DNA TGCGCCAGCAGCCAAGATATTGGGGCAGGGTCCTATGGCTACACCTTC.

The chain is built from TRBV10-3 and TRBJ2-1; 11 positions agree with TRBD2. J lost 11 bases, V lost 3 bases, and 3 bases had no gene match. Germline V lookup: CDR1 ENHRY, CDR2 SYGVKD. This CDR3 region has 13 residues. The CDR3 nucleotides are TGTGCCATCAGTGAACTAGCGGGAGATAAGCAGTTCTTC. It encodes CAISELAGDKQFF.

The gene calls are TRBV6-1 and TRBJ1-1; 8 nucleotides align to TRBD1. The J segment lost 2 bases and the V segment lost 0 bases, leaving 5 bases of the junction unmatched. The CDR3 has 16 residues. CDR1 is MNHNS, CDR2 SASEGT, per germline. The CDR3 sequence is CASSEASDRVNTEAFF. In DNA, the CDR3 is TGTGCCAGCAGTGAAGCGTCGGACAGGGTCAACACTGAAGCTTTCTTT.

The chain joins TRBV2 to TRBJ2-7, with a possible D match to TRBD2 (6 bases). The CDR3 contains 14 residues. Germline V gene data show CDR1 as SNHLY and CDR2 as FYNNEI. Trimming took off 2 bases at V and 6 bases at J, with 14 bases between the two ends. In nucleotides, the CDR3 is TGTGCCAGCAGTGAATTTACAGGCGGGGTCGAGCAGTACTTC. Translating gives CASSEFTGGVEQYF.

The J gene is TRBJ2-7, the V gene TRBV5-1; the match to TRBD1 covers 11 bases. This CDR3 comprises 16 residues. Germline-derived CDR1 and CDR2 are SGHRS and YFSETQ. Losses at the gene ends were 5 bases for V and 3 bases for J; bases not matched to a gene: 10. CDR3: CASSYLSGTGGYEQYF. The CDR3 DNA reads TGCGCCAGCAGTTACCTGTCGGGGACAGGGGGCTACGAGCAGTACTTC.

The V gene is TRBV28, the J gene TRBJ2-3; the D gene is possibly TRBD1 (8 bases). The ends were cut back, 5 bases at V and 7 bases at J, with 19 bases in the middle. Germline CDR1 and CDR2: MDHEN and SYDVKM. The CDR3 contains 15 residues. The CDR3 DNA follows: TGTGCCAGCAGTGACGGGGGGACAGGATCTAATACGCAGTATTTT. Amino acid sequence: CASSDGGTGSNTQYF.

The chain links TRBV10-3 to TRBJ2-3, with a possible D match to TRBD1 (6 bases). This CDR3 has 16 residues. Germline V gene lookup returns CDR1 ENHRY and CDR2 SYGVKD. V lost 5 bases and J lost 0, with 15 bases in between. CDR3 sequence: CAISPGQTTSTDTQYF. The CDR3 DNA follows: TGTGCCATCAGTCCCGGACAGACGACTAGCACAGATACGCAGTATTTT.

V gene TRBV5-1 combines with J gene TRBJ2-3, with 7 bases lining up with TRBD1. The CDR3 contains 15 residues. The J segment lost 2 bases and the V segment lost 7 bases, leaving 10 bases of the junction unmatched. From germline, CDR1 is SGHRS and CDR2 YFSETQ. CDR3 region: CASGPSGQYTDTQYF. Here the CDR3 DNA reads TGCGCCAGCGGCCCCTCGGGACAGTACACAGATACGCAGTATTTT. Variable domain in full (rest from reference TRBV5-1 and TRBJ2-3): KAGVTQTPRYLIKTRGQQVTLSCSPISGHRSVSWYQQTPGQGLQFLFEYFSETQRNKGNFPGRFSGRQFSNSRSEMNVSTLELGDSALYLCASGPSGQYTDTQYFGPGTRLTVL.

In this sample, this clone turned up once. The chain is built from TRBV7-9 and TRBJ2-1, with 7 bases matching TRBD1. Trimming removed 2 bases from V and 8 bases from J; junction bases left unmatched: 9. CDR3 length: 15 residues. CDR1 is SEHNR and CDR2 is FQNEAQ in the germline V gene (reference sequence). The CDR3 loop is CASSLIVGQDDEQFF. DNA of the CDR3: TGTGCCAGCAGCTTAATTGTCGGACAGGACGATGAGCAGTTCTTC.

This chain connects TRBV19 to TRBJ1-4, with 7 nucleotides matching TRBD1. Unmatched junction bases numbered 16, after V lost 6 bases and J lost 6 bases. Germline-derived CDR1 and CDR2 are LNHDA and SQIVND (reference sequence). CDR3 size: 17 residues. CDR3 bases: TGTGCCAGTAGACCGACAGGGAGTACGGTATTTGATGAAAAACTGTTTTTT. Translating it yields CASRPTGSTVFDEKLFF.

This rearrangement joins TRBV5-1 to TRBJ1-6, with 9 nucleotides matching TRBD1. CDR3 length: 16 amino acids. The ends lost 3 bases at V and 10 bases at J; junction bases unmatched: 11. Germline values: CDR1 SGHRS, CDR2 YFSETQ. The CDR3 spells CASSYEGQGRGSPLHF. The DNA for the CDR3 is TGCGCCAGCAGCTATGAGGGACAGGGCAGAGGGTCACCCCTCCACTTT.

The chain recombines TRBV6-5 with TRBJ2-1, with 7 bases fitting TRBD2. CDR1 is MNHEY and CDR2 is SVGAGI in the germline V gene. The CDR3 has 15 residues. Trimming cost V 3 bases and J 8 bases; bases outside gene matches: 10. CDR3 in DNA: TGTGCCAGCAGTTATAGTAGGCGGGAGAGGGATGAGCAGTTCTTC. Amino acid sequence: CASSYSRRERDEQFF.

The V call is TRBV28, the J call TRBJ1-2; 9 bases map to TRBD1. Germline V gives CDR1 MDHEN, CDR2 SYDVKM. J gave up 8 bases and V 7 bases, and 8 bases lay outside the gene matches. The CDR3 covers 13 residues. For the CDR3, the DNA is TGTGCCAGCAAACGGGACAGGGTGGGCGGCTACACCTTC. Encoded protein: CASKRDRVGGYTF.

This rearrangement joins TRBV11-2 to TRBJ2-7, with D tentatively TRBD1 (6 bases). The V end was cut by 4 bases, the J end by 2 bases, with 15 bases between. This CDR3 region has 15 residues. Germline lookup yields CDR1 SGHAT and CDR2 FQNNGV. CDR3 in DNA: TGTGCCAGCAGCTCCTGGACAGTTACCCCCTACGAGCAGTACTTC. Its translation is CASSSWTVTPYEQYF.

The chain uses TRBV5-5 and TRBJ2-7; 7 bases are shared with TRBD2. V shed 2 bases and J 3 bases; nucleotides not matched to a gene: 5. This CDR3 contains 14 residues. CDR1 and CDR2 from the germline V gene are SGHKS and YYEKEE (reference sequence). The CDR3 loop reads CASSLGPSGYEQYF. Written as DNA, the CDR3 is TGTGCCAGCAGCTTAGGGCCTAGCGGCTACGAGCAGTACTTC. Drawing the rest from reference TRBV5-5 and TRBJ2-7, the complete variable domain is DAGVTQSPTHLIKTRGQQVTLRCSPISGHKSVSWYQQVLGQGPQFIFQYYEKEERGRGNFPDRFSARQFPNYSSELNVNALLLGDSALYLCASSLGPSGYEQYFGPGTRLTVT.

The rearrangement uses TRBV7-9 and TRBJ2-7, with a possible D match to TRBD1 (5 bases). Germline CDR1 is SEHNR and CDR2 is FQNEAQ (reference sequence). V lost 1 base to trimming and J lost 3 bases, with 22 bases between them. The CDR3 spans 18 residues. CDR3 nucleotide sequence: TGTGCCAGCAGCTTAGGAAGCAACCGTGACAGCTACAACTACGAGCAGTACTTC. Translated: CASSLGSNRDSYNYEQYF.

The chain links TRBV2 to TRBJ1-1; 7 nucleotides agree with TRBD1. Germline lookup yields CDR1 SNHLY and CDR2 FYNNEI. The V and J ends lost 3 bases and 0 bases, in that order; junction bases with no gene match: 1. The CDR3 is 14 amino acids. Written as DNA, the CDR3 is TGTGCCAGCAGTGAGGACAGGATGAACACTGAAGCTTTCTTT. Amino acid sequence: CASSEDRMNTEAFF. Complete variable domain (other parts from reference TRBV2 and TRBJ1-1): EPEVTQTPSHQVTQMGQEVILRCVPISNHLYFYWYRQILGQKVEFLVSFYNNEISEKSEIFDDQFSVERPDGSNFTLKIRSTKLEDSAMYFCASSEDRMNTEAFFGQGTRLTVV.

The chain carries TRBV7-3 and TRBJ2-1; D is possibly TRBD2 (5 bases). CDR3 length equals 19 residues. Germline CDR1 SGHTA, CDR2 FQGTGA. The ends were cut back, 4 bases at V and 7 bases at J, with 29 bases in the middle. The CDR3 DNA reads TGTGCCAGCAGCTCAAGTGAGGGTTTGGGGATCCCTACGGGTAATGAGCAGTTCTTC. Translation: CASSSSEGLGIPTGNEQFF.